Below are 25 T cell receptor beta chains sequenced from a single sample in a study of blood T cell repertoires in COVID-19. Method: immunoSEQ multiplex PCR; TCRdb's copy keeps in-frame clones and lacks some. The repertoire holds approximately 110,000 clones, less than 75% seen once, with about 0.84% in the top ten. Sequenced input: peripheral blood. The receptors stem from a human donor with acute or convalescent COVID-19. The donor label of this sample is uncertain.

The chain carries TRBV12-3 or TRBV12-4 and TRBJ2-1; TRBD2 agrees at 12 bases. Unmatched junction bases numbered 4, after V lost 5 bases and J lost 11 bases. The CDR3 sequence is 13 residues long. CDR3 nucleotide sequence: TGTGCCAGCAGTAACGGACTAGCGGGGAAGCAGTTCTTC. It specifies CASSNGLAGKQFF.

V usage is TRBV7-2 and J usage is TRBJ1-3; TRBD1 matches at 8 bases. This CDR3 has 14 amino acids. CDR1 SGHTA and CDR2 FQGNSA come from the germline V gene. With 5 bases clipped from V and 7 bases from J, the junction kept 7 bases outside the gene matches. As DNA, the CDR3 is TGTGCCAGCAGCGCAGGACAGGGTTGGAACACCATATATTTT. This codes for CASSAGQGWNTIYF.

For the CDR3, the DNA is TGTGCCAGCAGTTACCTAATTCACCAGGGGGCAAGGAACACCGGGGAGCTGTTTTTT. Its protein is CASSYLIHQGARNTGELFF. The chain combines TRBV6-2 or TRBV6-3 with TRBJ2-2; the match to TRBD1 covers 8 bases. Germline values: CDR1 MNHEY, CDR2 SVGEGT. The V and J ends lost 2 bases and 1 base, in that order; junction bases with no gene match: 12. The CDR3 runs 19 residues.

The gene calls are TRBV30 and TRBJ2-7; TRBD1 agrees at 8 bases. The CDR3 is made up of 13 amino acids. CDR1 is GTSNPN, CDR2 SVGIG, per germline (reference sequence). V dropped 3 bases and J dropped 6; count of bases not matched to a gene: 7. The CDR3 region has the DNA TGTGCCTGGAGGGACAGGGTTTTGGTCGAGCAGTACTTC. Translating gives CAWRDRVLVEQYF.

The rearrangement links TRBV28 to TRBJ1-6; weak D call: TRBD1 (6 bases). The V gene lost 2 bases and the J gene lost 14 bases, with 19 bases spanning the gap. From germline, CDR1 is MDHEN and CDR2 SYDVKM. The CDR3 spans 15 residues. DNA of the CDR3: TGTGCCAGCAGTTTAATCCAGGGGCGAAATTTGGCCCTCCACTTT. It codes for CASSLIQGRNLALHF.

The chain combines TRBV10-3 with TRBJ1-2; D might be TRBD1 (6 bases). The germline CDR1 and CDR2 sequences are ENHRY and SYGVKD. Trimming took off 6 bases at V and 2 bases at J, with 13 bases between the two ends. CDR3 length equals 14 residues. Here the CDR3 reads CAISRDIQNYGYTF. CDR3 nucleotides: TGTGCCATCAGCCGGGACATACAGAACTATGGCTACACCTTC.

The chain couples TRBV2 to TRBJ1-1; 9 positions match TRBD1. Germline CDR1 reads SNHLY; CDR2 reads FYNNEI. The V gene end was trimmed by 5 bases and the J gene end by 2 bases; junction bases not matched to a gene: 6. The CDR3 covers 15 residues. The CDR3 loop is CASSPRTGDNTEAFF. The CDR3 DNA follows: TGTGCCAGCAGTCCGCGGACAGGGGACAACACTGAAGCTTTCTTT. Based on the CDR3 plus reference TRBV2 and TRBJ1-1, the full variable domain is EPEVTQTPSHQVTQMGQEVILRCVPISNHLYFYWYRQILGQKVEFLVSFYNNEISEKSEIFDDQFSVERPDGSNFTLKIRSTKLEDSAMYFCASSPRTGDNTEAFFGQGTRLTVV.

This chain joins TRBV19 and TRBJ1-2, with D possibly being TRBD1 (5 bases). This CDR3 region has 14 residues. The germline V gene encodes CDR1 LNHDA and CDR2 SQIVND (reference sequence). Trimming removed 2 bases at V and 5 bases at J, with 12 bases between. Here the CDR3 reads CASSINPTVYGYTF. Here the CDR3 DNA reads TGTGCCAGTAGTATAAACCCGACAGTTTATGGCTACACCTTC.

This clone showed up just a few times. This sequence joins TRBV6-7 and TRBJ1-1; a possible D gene is TRBD1 (6 bases). TRBV6-7 is noted as an ORF with a role that remains uncertain. This CDR3 is built from 17 residues. Trimming cost V 4 bases and J 0 bases, with 18 bases left between them. The CDR3: CASSWPQGSLMNTEAFF. CDR3 DNA: TGTGCCAGCAGTTGGCCCCAGGGGTCCCTAATGAACACTGAAGCTTTCTTT.

The chain uses TRBV24-1 and TRBJ2-5, with TRBD1 matching over 10 bases. With 4 bases clipped from V and 5 bases from J, the junction kept 6 bases outside the gene matches. The CDR3 extends over 15 amino acids. Looked up from germline, CDR1 is KGHDR and CDR2 is SFDVKD. CDR3 in amino acids: CATSDYGTGDETQYF. The DNA of the CDR3 is TGTGCCACCAGTGACTACGGGACAGGGGATGAGACCCAGTACTTC.

The chain employs TRBV12-3 or TRBV12-4 and TRBJ2-7, with 7 bases identical to TRBD1. V lost 4 bases to trimming and J lost 9 bases; unmatched junction nucleotides: 3. CDR3 length equals 11 residues. In nucleotides, the CDR3 is TGTGCCAGCAGTTCGACAGGGAGGCAGTACGTC. This translates into CASSSTGRQYV.

The rearrangement uses TRBV2 and TRBJ1-1; the match to TRBD1 covers 7 bases. The V and J ends lost 6 bases and 0 bases, in that order; junction bases with no gene match: 10. Germline CDR1 SNHLY, CDR2 FYNNEI. This CDR3 is built from 16 residues. The CDR3 DNA reads as TGTGCCAGCAGCCCCGAGGGGGCTTACATGAACACTGAAGCTTTCTTT. Its protein product is CASSPEGAYMNTEAFF.

The CDR3 here is CASSLNPVYSNQPQHF. CDR3 nucleotides: TGTGCCAGCAGCTTAAACCCGGTTTATAGCAATCAGCCCCAGCATTTT. The chain couples TRBV7-2 to TRBJ1-5, with D unresolved. This CDR3 has 16 residues. CDR1 is SGHTA and CDR2 is FQGNSA in the germline V gene. V gave up 2 bases and J gave up 0 bases, with 11 bases separating them.

The chain links TRBV5-1 to TRBJ1-1, with 9 nucleotides matching TRBD1. The trim removed 4 bases at V and 4 bases at J, leaving 8 bases unmatched. Germline V gene data show CDR1 as SGHRS and CDR2 as YFSETQ. The CDR3 is 15 residues long. Written as DNA, the CDR3 is TGCGCCAGCAGCCCGGGGGGACAGGGTAGCACTGAAGCTTTCTTT. Amino acid sequence: CASSPGGQGSTEAFF.

This clone occurred once. The rearrangement joins TRBV15 to TRBJ1-1; possibly TRBD1 for D (5 bases). CDR3 length: 14 amino acids. The V gene's germline CDR1 is LNHNV and CDR2 YYDKDF (reference sequence). V was cut by 0 bases and J by 7 bases, with 12 bases left in between. The CDR3 reads CATSRDGGPGEAFF. The CDR3 nucleotides are TGTGCCACCAGCAGAGACGGGGGTCCTGGTGAAGCTTTCTTT.

The chain links TRBV28 to TRBJ1-2; D remains ambiguous. V was trimmed by 3 bases and J by 8 bases, leaving 13 bases between them. This CDR3 has 13 residues. Germline lookup yields CDR1 MDHEN and CDR2 SYDVKM. CDR3 protein: CASSFSGLMGYTF. CDR3 DNA: TGTGCCAGCAGTTTTTCGGGTTTAATGGGCTACACCTTC.

CDR3 DNA sequence: TGTGCCACCCCTACAGGGGGGGGAACCTCAGATACGCAGTATTTT. It codes for CATPTGGGTSDTQYF. The chain carries TRBV2 and TRBJ2-3, with D possibly TRBD1 on 8 matching bases. This CDR3 spans 15 amino acids. V lost 10 bases and J 4 bases, leaving 21 bases between the germline ends. CDR1 SNHLY and CDR2 FYNNEI come from the germline V gene. The variable domain in full, with the rest retrieved from reference TRBV2 and TRBJ2-3, is EPEVTQTPSHQVTQMGQEVILRCVPISNHLYFYWYRQILGQKVEFLVSFYNNEISEKSEIFDDQFSVERPDGSNFTLKIRSTKLEDSAMYFCATPTGGGTSDTQYFGPGTRLTVL.

This clone was observed a single time. CDR3 protein: CATKGTETSTGNQPQHF. CDR3 coding DNA: TGTGCCACTAAGGGGACAGAAACTTCTACGGGCAATCAGCCCCAGCATTTT. This chain uses TRBV19 with TRBJ1-5, with 7 bases that match TRBD1. The CDR3 sequence is 17 residues long. Germline V gene data show CDR1 as LNHDA and CDR2 as SQIVND (reference sequence). J lost 2 bases, V lost 10 bases, and 17 bases had no gene match.

The V call is TRBV7-9, the J call TRBJ2-7, with D possibly TRBD2 on 6 matching bases. V lost 5 bases to trimming and J lost 0 bases, with 8 bases between them. This CDR3 has 13 amino acids. In germline, CDR1 is SEHNR, CDR2 FQNEAQ (reference sequence). The CDR3 here is CASSDGSSYEQYF. In nucleotides, the CDR3 is TGTGCCAGCAGCGACGGGAGCTCCTACGAGCAGTACTTC.

The genes are TRBV6-1 and TRBJ1-5, with D uncertain. The CDR3 contains 15 residues. In germline, CDR1 is MNHNS, CDR2 SASEGT. The V end was cut by 3 bases, the J end by 3 bases, with 12 bases between. The CDR3 DNA follows: TGTGCCAGCAGTGAGTGGCAGGTCCTCAATCAGCCCCAGCATTTT. This encodes CASSEWQVLNQPQHF.

The J gene is TRBJ2-1, the V gene TRBV10-2, with D tentatively TRBD2 (6 bases). Germline V gene data show CDR1 as WSHSY and CDR2 as SAAADI. The CDR3 extends over 12 amino acids. Deletions cut 6 bases from V and 9 bases from J, with 12 bases between. Here the CDR3 DNA reads TGCGCCAGCAGCAAGCAGGGAGGTGAGCAGTTCTTC. Protein: CASSKQGGEQFF.

The chain carries TRBV19 and TRBJ1-3, with D possibly TRBD1 on 6 matching bases. Germline CDR1 and CDR2: LNHDA and SQIVND (reference sequence). V lost 6 bases and J 2 bases, leaving 11 bases between the germline ends. This CDR3 region has 14 residues. CDR3 residues: CASRNQGTGNTIYF. The DNA for the CDR3 is TGTGCCAGTAGAAATCAGGGGACTGGAAACACCATATATTTT.

The chain combines TRBV24-1 with TRBJ1-5; tentatively, D is TRBD1 (6 bases). V lost 5 bases and J 2 bases, leaving 9 bases between the germline ends. Germline CDR1 KGHDR, CDR2 SFDVKD. The CDR3 totals 14 residues. CDR3 sequence: CATSGGLGNQPQHF. The CDR3 DNA sequence: TGTGCCACCAGTGGGGGGCTGGGCAATCAGCCCCAGCATTTT.

V usage is TRBV7-8 and J usage is TRBJ1-5, with no clear D. Trimming took off 0 bases at V and 9 bases at J, with 15 bases between the two ends. The CDR3 extends over 15 amino acids. CDR1 and CDR2 from the germline V gene are SGHVS and FQNEAQ. CDR3 nucleotides: TGTGCCAGCAGCTTAGCGCTCAGATCCTCGGGGCCCCAGCATTTT. This translates into CASSLALRSSGPQHF. Variable domain in full (rest from reference TRBV7-8 and TRBJ1-5): GAGVSQSPRYKVAKRGQDVALRCDPISGHVSLFWYQQALGQGPEFLTYFQNEAQLDKSGLPSDRFFAERPEGSVSTLKIQRTQQEDSAVYLCASSLALRSSGPQHFGDGTRLSIL.

This chain's CDR3 is CAISERAQGASGNTIYF. The DNA of the CDR3 is TGTGCCATCAGTGAGAGGGCCCAGGGGGCATCTGGAAACACCATATATTTT. This chain links TRBV10-3 with TRBJ1-3, with 8 bases matching TRBD1. Unmatched junction bases numbered 7, after V lost 2 bases and J lost 1 base. CDR1 is ENHRY and CDR2 is SYGVKD in the germline V gene. The CDR3 is 17 residues long.